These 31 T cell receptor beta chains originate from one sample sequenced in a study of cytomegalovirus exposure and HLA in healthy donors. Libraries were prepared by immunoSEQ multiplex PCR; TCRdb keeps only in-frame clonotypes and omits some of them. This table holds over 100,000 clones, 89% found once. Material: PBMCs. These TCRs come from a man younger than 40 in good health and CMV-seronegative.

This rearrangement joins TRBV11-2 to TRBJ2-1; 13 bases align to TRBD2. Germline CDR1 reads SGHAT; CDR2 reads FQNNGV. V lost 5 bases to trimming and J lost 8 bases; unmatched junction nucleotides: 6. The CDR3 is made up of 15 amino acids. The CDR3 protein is CASSPGTSGGDEQFF. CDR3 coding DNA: TGTGCCAGCAGCCCAGGAACTAGCGGGGGGGATGAGCAGTTCTTC.

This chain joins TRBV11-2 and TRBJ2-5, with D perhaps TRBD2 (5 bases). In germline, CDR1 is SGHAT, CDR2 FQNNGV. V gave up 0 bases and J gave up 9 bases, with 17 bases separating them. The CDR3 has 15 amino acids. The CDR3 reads CASSLEWGVDRAQYF. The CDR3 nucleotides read TGTGCCAGCAGCTTAGAGTGGGGAGTGGACCGGGCCCAGTACTTC.

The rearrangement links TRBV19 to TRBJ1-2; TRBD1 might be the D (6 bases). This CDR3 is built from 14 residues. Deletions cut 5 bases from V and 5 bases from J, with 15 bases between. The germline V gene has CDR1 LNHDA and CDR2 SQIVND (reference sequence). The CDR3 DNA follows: TGTGCCAGTAGTCCCCGGGCCCAGGGGTATGGCTACACCTTC. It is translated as CASSPRAQGYGYTF.

The CDR3 DNA reads TGTGCCAGCAGCTTAGAGGCAGGGAATAGGGGAACCGGGGAGCTGTTTTTT. Encoded protein: CASSLEAGNRGTGELFF. The chain joins TRBV7-6 to TRBJ2-2; D possibly corresponds to TRBD1 (5 bases). Germline V gene data show CDR1 as SGHVS and CDR2 as FNYEAQ. CDR3 size: 17 residues. The ends were cut back, 1 base at V and 5 bases at J, with 17 bases in the middle.

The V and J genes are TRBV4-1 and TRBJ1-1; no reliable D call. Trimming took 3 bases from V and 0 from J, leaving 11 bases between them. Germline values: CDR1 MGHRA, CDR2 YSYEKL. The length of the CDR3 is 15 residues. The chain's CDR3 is CASSHQGGMNTEAFF. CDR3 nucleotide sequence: TGCGCCAGCAGCCATCAAGGAGGGATGAACACTGAAGCTTTCTTT.

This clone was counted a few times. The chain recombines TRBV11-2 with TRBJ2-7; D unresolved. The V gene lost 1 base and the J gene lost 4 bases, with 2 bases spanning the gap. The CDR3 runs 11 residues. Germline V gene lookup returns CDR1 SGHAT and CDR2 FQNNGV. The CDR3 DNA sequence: TGTGCCAGCAGCTTAGCATACGAGCAGTACTTC. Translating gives CASSLAYEQYF.

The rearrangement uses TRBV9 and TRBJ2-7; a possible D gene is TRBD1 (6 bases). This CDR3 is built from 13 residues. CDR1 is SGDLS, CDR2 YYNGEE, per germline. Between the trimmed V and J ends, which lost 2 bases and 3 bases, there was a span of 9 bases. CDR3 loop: CASSVLDSYEQYF. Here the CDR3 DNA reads TGTGCCAGCAGCGTCCTGGACAGCTACGAGCAGTACTTC.

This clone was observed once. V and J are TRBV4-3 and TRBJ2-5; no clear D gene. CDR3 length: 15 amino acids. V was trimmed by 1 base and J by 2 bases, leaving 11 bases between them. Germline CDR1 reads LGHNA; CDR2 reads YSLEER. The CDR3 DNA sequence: TGCGCCAGCAGCCAAGGACGGGTCTTGCAAGAGACCCAGTACTTC. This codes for CASSQGRVLQETQYF.

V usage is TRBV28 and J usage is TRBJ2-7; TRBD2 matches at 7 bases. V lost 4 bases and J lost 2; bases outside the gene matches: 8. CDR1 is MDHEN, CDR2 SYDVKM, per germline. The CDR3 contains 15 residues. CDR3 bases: TGTGCCAGCAGTTCCCCCGGGGGGAATACCTACGAGCAGTACTTC. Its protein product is CASSSPGGNTYEQYF.

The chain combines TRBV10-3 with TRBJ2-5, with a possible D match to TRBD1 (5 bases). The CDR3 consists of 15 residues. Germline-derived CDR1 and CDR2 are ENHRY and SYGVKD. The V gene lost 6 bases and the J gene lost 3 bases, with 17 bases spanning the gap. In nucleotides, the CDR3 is TGTGCCATCAGCAGATTGGGGCGCAGGGAAGAGACCCAGTACTTC. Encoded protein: CAISRLGRREETQYF.

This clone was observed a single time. The CDR3 sequence is CASSPHPTGGYTEAFF. CDR3 bases: TGTGCCAGCAGCCCACATCCGACAGGGGGCTACACTGAAGCTTTCTTT. The chain joins TRBV7-6 to TRBJ1-1; 10 positions match TRBD1. With V trimmed by 5 bases and J by 3 bases, 9 bases remained unmatched. In germline, CDR1 is SGHVS, CDR2 FNYEAQ. There are 16 residues in the CDR3.

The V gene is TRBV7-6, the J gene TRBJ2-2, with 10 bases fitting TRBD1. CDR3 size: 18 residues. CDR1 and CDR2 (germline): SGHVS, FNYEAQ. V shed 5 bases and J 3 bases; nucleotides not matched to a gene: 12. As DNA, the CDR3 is TGTGCCAGCAGCCACCGACATGGACAGGGGGACGACACCGGGGAGCTGTTTTTT. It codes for CASSHRHGQGDDTGELFF. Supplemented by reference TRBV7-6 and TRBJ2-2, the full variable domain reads GAGVSQSPRYKVTKRGQDVALRCDPISGHVSLYWYRQALGQGPEFLTYFNYEAQQDKSGLPNDRFSAERPEGSISTLTIQRTEQRDSAMYRCASSHRHGQGDDTGELFFGEGSRLTVL.

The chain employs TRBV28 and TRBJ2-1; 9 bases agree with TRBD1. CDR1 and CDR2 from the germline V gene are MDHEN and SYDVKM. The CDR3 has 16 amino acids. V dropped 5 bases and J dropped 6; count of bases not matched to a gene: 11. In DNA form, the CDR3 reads TGTGCCAGCAGTCTCCCCACCCGGGACAGGGTCAATGAGCAGTTCTTC. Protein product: CASSLPTRDRVNEQFF.

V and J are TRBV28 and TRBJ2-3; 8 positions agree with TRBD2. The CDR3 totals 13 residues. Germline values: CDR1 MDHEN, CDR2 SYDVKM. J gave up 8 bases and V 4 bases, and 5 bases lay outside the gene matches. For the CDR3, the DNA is TGTGCCAGCAGTTCCGGACTAGCTGGTACGCAGTATTTT. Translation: CASSSGLAGTQYF.

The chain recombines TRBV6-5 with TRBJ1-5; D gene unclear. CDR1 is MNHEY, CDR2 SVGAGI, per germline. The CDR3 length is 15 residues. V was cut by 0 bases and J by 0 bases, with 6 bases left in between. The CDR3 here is CASSYSIYSNQPQHF. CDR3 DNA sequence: TGTGCCAGCAGTTACTCGATCTATAGCAATCAGCCCCAGCATTTT.

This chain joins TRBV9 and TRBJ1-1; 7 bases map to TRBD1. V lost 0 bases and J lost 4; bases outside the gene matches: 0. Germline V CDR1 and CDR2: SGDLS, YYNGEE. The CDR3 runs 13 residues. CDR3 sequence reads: CASSVGQGTEAFF. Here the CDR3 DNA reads TGTGCCAGCAGCGTAGGACAGGGCACTGAAGCTTTCTTT. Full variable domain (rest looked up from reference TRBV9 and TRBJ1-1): DSGVTQTPKHLITATGQRVTLRCSPRSGDLSVYWYQQSLDQGLQFLIQYYNGEERAKGNILERFSAQQFPDLHSELNLSSLELGDSALYFCASSVGQGTEAFFGQGTRLTVV.

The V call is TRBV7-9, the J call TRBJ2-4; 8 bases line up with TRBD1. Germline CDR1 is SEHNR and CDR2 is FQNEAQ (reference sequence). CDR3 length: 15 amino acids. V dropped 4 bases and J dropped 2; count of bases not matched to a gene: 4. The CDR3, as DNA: TGTGCCAGCAGCTCCTGGACAGGGTCCAAAAACATTCAGTACTTC. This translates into CASSSWTGSKNIQYF. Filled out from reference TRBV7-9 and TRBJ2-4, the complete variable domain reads DTGVSQNPRHKITKRGQNVTFRCDPISEHNRLYWYRQTLGQGPEFLTYFQNEAQLEKSRLLSDRFSAERPKGSFSTLEIQRTEQGDSAMYLCASSSWTGSKNIQYFGAGTRLSVL.

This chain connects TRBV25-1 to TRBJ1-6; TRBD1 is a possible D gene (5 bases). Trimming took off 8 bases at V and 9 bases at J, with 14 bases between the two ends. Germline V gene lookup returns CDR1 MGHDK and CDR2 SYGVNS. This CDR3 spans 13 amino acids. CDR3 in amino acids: CASQIQGASPLHF. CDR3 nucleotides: TGTGCCAGCCAGATCCAGGGTGCTTCACCCCTCCACTTT.

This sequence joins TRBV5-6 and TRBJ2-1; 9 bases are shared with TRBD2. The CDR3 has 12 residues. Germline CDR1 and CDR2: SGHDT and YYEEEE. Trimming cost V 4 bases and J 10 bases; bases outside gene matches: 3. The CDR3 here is CASSPGTSEQFF. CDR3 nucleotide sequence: TGTGCCAGCAGCCCGGGGACTAGCGAGCAGTTCTTC.

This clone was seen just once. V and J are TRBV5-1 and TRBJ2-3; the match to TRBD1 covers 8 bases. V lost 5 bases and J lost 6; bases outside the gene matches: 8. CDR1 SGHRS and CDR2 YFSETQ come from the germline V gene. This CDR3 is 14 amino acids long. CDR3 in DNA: TGCGCCAGCAGGATCCAGACAGGGGCGGATACGCAGTATTTT. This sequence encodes CASRIQTGADTQYF. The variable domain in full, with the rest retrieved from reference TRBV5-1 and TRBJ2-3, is KAGVTQTPRYLIKTRGQQVTLSCSPISGHRSVSWYQQTPGQGLQFLFEYFSETQRNKGNFPGRFSGRQFSNSRSEMNVSTLELGDSALYLCASRIQTGADTQYFGPGTRLTVL.

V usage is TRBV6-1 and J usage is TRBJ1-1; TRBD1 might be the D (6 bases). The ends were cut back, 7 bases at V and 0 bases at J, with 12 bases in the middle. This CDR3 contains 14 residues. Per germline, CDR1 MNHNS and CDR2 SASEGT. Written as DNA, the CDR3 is TGTGCCAGCAAACAACAGGGCTTGAACACTGAAGCTTTCTTT. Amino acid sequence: CASKQQGLNTEAFF.

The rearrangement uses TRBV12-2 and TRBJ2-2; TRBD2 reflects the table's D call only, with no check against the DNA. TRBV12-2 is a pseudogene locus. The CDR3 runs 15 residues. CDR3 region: CASRFLRAGTGELFF. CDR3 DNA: TGTGCAAGTCGCTTTCTCCGGGCGGGGACCGGGGAGCTGTTTTTT.

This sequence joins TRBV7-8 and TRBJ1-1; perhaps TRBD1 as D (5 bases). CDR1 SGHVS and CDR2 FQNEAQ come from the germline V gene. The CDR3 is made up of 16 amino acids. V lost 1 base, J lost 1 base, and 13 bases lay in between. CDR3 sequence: CASSLGAGWGNTEAFF. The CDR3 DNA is TGTGCCAGCAGCTTAGGGGCAGGGTGGGGGAACACTGAAGCTTTCTTT.

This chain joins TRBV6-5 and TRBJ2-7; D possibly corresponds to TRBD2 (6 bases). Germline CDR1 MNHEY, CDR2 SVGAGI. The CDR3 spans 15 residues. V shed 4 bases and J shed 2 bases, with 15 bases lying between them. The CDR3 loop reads CASSSALATPYEQYF. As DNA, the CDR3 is TGTGCCAGCAGTTCTGCCCTAGCGACCCCCTACGAGCAGTACTTC.

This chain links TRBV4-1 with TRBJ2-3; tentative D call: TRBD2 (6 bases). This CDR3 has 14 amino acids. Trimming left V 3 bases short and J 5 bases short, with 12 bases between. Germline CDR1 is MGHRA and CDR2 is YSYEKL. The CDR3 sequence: CASSQNLGGDTQYF. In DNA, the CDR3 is TGCGCCAGCAGCCAGAACCTGGGAGGAGATACGCAGTATTTT.

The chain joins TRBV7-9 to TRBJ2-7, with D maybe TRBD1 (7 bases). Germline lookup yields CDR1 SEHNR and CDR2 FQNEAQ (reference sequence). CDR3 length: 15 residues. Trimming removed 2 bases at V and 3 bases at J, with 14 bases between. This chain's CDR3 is CASSLWRQGGYEQYF. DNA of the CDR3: TGTGCCAGCAGCTTATGGCGCCAGGGGGGCTACGAGCAGTACTTC.

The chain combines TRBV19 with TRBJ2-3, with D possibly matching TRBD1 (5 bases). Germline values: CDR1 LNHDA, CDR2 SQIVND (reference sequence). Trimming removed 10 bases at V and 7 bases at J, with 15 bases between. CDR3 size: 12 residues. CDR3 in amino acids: CATANRQNTQYF. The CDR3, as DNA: TGTGCCACCGCCAACAGACAGAATACGCAGTATTTT.

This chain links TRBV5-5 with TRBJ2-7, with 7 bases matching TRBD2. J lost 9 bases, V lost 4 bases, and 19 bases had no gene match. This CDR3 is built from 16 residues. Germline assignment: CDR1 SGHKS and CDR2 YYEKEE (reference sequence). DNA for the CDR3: TGTGCCAGCAGCCGACAAGATACAGGCCGCGGGGGAGGGCAGTACTTC. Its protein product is CASSRQDTGRGGGQYF.

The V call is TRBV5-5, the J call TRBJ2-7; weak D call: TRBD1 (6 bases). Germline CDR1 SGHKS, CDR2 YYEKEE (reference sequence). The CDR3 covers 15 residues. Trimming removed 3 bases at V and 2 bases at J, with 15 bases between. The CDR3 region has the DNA TGTGCCAGCAGCTGGGCGACAGGTCTCACCTACGAGCAGTACTTC. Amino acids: CASSWATGLTYEQYF.

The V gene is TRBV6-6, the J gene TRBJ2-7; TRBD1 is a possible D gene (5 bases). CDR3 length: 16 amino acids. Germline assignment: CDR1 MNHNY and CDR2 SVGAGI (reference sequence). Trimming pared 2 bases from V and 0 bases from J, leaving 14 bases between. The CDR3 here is CASSYQGTLSSYEQYF. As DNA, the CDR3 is TGTGCCAGCAGTTACCAGGGCACCCTGAGCTCCTACGAGCAGTACTTC.

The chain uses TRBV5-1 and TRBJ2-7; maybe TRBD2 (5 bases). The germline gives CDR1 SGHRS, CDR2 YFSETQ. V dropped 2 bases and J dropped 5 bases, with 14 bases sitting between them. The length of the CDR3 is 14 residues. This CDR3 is CASSFWERNDEQYF. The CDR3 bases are TGCGCCAGCAGCTTCTGGGAGCGGAACGACGAGCAGTACTTC.